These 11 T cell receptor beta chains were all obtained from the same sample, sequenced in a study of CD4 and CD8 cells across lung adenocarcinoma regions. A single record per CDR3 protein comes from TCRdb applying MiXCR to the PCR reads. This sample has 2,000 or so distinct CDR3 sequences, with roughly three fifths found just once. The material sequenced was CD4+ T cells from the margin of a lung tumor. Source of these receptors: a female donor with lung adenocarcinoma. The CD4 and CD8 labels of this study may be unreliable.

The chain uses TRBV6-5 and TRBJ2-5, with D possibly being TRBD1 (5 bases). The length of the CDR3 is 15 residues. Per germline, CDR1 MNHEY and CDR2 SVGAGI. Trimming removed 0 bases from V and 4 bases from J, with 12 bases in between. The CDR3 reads CASSYSGRAGETQYF. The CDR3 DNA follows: TGTGCCAGCAGTTACTCGGGCAGGGCCGGAGAGACCCAGTACTTC.

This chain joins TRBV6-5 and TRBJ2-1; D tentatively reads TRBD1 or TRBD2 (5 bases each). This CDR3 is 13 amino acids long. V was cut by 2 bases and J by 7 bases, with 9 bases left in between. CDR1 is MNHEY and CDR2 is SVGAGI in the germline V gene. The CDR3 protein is CASSYPGRNEQFF. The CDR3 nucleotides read TGTGCCAGCAGTTACCCGGGACGGAATGAGCAGTTCTTC.

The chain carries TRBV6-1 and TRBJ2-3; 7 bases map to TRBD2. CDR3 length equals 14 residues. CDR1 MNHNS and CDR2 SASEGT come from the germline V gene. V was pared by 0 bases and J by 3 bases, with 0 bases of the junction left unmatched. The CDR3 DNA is TGTGCCAGCAGTGAAGCCGGGGGGACAGATACGCAGTATTTT. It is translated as CASSEAGGTDTQYF.

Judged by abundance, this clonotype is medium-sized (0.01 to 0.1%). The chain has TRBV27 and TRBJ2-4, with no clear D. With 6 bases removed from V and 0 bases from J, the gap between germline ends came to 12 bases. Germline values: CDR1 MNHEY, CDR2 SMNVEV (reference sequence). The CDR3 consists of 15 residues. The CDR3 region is CASRRTELAKNIQYF. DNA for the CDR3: TGTGCCAGCAGGCGGACCGAATTAGCCAAAAACATTCAGTACTTC.

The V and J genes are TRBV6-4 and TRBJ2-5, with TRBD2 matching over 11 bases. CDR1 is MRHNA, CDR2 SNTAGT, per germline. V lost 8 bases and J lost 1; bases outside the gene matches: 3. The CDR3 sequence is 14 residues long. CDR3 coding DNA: TGTGCCAGCGGACTAGCGGGCCTCCAAGAGACCCAGTACTTC. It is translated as CASGLAGLQETQYF.

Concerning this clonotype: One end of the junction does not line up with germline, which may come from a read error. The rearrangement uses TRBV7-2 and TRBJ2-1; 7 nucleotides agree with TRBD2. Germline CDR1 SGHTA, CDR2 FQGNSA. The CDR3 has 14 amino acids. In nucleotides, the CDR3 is TGTGCCGGCAGCTTGGCGGCGGGAGCCAATGAGCAGTTCTTC. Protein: CAGSLAAGANEQFF.

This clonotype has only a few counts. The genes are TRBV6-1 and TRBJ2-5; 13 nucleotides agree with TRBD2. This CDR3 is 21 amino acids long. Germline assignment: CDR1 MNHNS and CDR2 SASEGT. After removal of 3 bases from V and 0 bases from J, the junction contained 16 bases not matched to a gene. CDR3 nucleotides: TGTGCCAGCAGTGACCCGGGACTAGCGGGGAGGGTGCGACAGTACCAAGAGACCCAGTACTTC. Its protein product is CASSDPGLAGRVRQYQETQYF.

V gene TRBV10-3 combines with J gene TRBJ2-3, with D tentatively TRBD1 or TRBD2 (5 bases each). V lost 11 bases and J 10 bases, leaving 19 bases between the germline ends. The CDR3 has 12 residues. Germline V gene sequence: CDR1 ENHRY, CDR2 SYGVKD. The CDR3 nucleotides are TGTGCCTCAGGGTTCCGGGGTCCAGCGCAGTATTTT. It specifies CASGFRGPAQYF.

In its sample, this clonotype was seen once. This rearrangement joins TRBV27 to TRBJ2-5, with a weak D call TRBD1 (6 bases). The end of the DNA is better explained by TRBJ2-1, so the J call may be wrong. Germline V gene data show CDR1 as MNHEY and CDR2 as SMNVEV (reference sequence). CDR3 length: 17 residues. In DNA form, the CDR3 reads TGTGCCAGCAGTTTAAGTGTTATAGGACAGTCTAGAATGGGTCAGTTCTTC. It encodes CASSLSVIGQSRMGQFF.

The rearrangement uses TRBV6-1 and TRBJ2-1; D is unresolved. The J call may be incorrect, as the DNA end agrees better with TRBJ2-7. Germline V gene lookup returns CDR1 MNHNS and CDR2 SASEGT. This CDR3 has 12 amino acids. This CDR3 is CATWGFPREQYF. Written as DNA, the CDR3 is TGTGCCACATGGGGTTTTCCCCGCGAGCAGTACTTC.

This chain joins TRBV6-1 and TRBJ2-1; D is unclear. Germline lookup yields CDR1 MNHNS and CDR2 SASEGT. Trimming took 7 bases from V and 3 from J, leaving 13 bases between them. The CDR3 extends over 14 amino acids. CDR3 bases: TGTGCCAGCACCCGGGCGGCCAGCTACAATGAGCAGTTCTTC. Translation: CASTRAASYNEQFF.